The 5 T cell receptor beta chains below all came from one sample that was sequenced in a study of cytomegalovirus exposure and HLA in healthy donors listed by TCRdb under 2017. Library creation used the immunoSEQ multiplex PCR assay. Entries here come from immuneACCESS through TCRdb and include only in-frame sequences with V and J called. Some clones fail to appear in such tables; in the studies checked, an unresolved V gene covers under half of the shortfall, and the cause of the remainder is unknown. This sample is represented by 100,000 to 150,000 clones; 90% to 96% of them were singletons. The biggest ten clones account for around 1.7% of the sample. Sequencing used PBMCs. The receptors shown here come from a man aged 18 to 29 in good health and CMV-seronegative.

V usage is TRBV4-3 and J usage is TRBJ1-1; no definite D call. The CDR3 extends over 15 amino acids. The V and J ends lost 0 bases and 5 bases respectively, with 13 bases between them. The germline V gene encodes CDR1 LGHNA and CDR2 YSLEER. This CDR3 reads CASSQDPGMRTEAFF. The CDR3 nucleotides are TGCGCCAGCAGCCAAGACCCGGGGATGAGGACTGAAGCTTTCTTT.

The chain links TRBV7-9 to TRBJ2-6; D remains ambiguous. The CDR3 runs 16 residues. V lost 2 bases and J lost 2, with 10 bases in between. Germline V lookup: CDR1 SEHNR, CDR2 FQNEAQ (reference sequence). CDR3 DNA sequence: TGTGCCAGCAGCTTACTAGAGCCGACTGGGGCCAACGTCCTGACTTTC. The encoded protein is CASSLLEPTGANVLTF.

The genes are TRBV14 and TRBJ2-5; 10 bases align to TRBD2. This CDR3 is 16 amino acids long. Germline V gene data show CDR1 as SGHDN and CDR2 as FVKESK. With 1 base clipped from V and 4 bases from J, the junction kept 6 bases outside the gene matches. The CDR3 is CASSQVASGSIETQYF. The CDR3 DNA is TGTGCCAGCAGCCAAGTGGCTAGCGGGAGTATAGAGACCCAGTACTTC.

V is TRBV23-1 and J is TRBJ2-2; TRBD1 matches 9 bases. TRBV23-1 has ORF status, its function being uncertain. This CDR3 has 16 residues. Trimming at V came to 2 bases and at J to 6 bases, leaving 7 bases not matched to a gene. The CDR3 coding sequence is TGCGCCAGCAGTCAAGATCCGGGACAGGGTCCCGGGGAGCTGTTTTTT. Protein product: CASSQDPGQGPGELFF.

The count of this clone is one. The chain links TRBV6-5 to TRBJ2-7; 12 bases line up with TRBD2. The CDR3 length is 14 residues. Germline loops: CDR1 MNHEY, CDR2 SVGAGI. J gave up 5 bases and V 5 bases, and 4 bases lay outside the gene matches. For the CDR3, the DNA is TGTGCCAGCAGTAAGACTAGCGGGAGCGACGAGCAGTACTTC. It codes for CASSKTSGSDEQYF.